Listed here are 16 T cell receptor beta chains from one sample, sequenced in a study of T-cell memory formation after mild COVID-19 listed by TCRdb under 2021. Libraries were built with 5' RACE. Sequencing instrument: Illumina NovaSeq 6000. TCRdb took the public reads, trimmed them with fastp at Q25, ran MiXCR for clone calling and kept in-frame beta chains. CDR3 protein sequences are deduplicated, and each keeps its most common genes and DNA. Counted in this sample were about 420,000 distinct CDR3 sequences; 20% to 30% of them appeared once. The ten largest make up around 13% of the sample. The specimen was PBMCs or a T cell subset sorted from them (not recorded which). These receptors were obtained from an adult woman who had mild COVID-19 (a few samples of this study predate the infection). The sample titles of this study are shuffled in the database, so cell type and time point are left out; the donor was told from shared clones.

This clonotype has just a few counts. The CDR3, as DNA: TGTGCCAGCAGATCAACAGGGGATGGAAACACCATATATTTT. It codes for CASRSTGDGNTIYF. The chain is built from TRBV12-3 or TRBV12-4 and TRBJ1-3; TRBD1 matches 7 bases. The V gene end was trimmed by 6 bases and the J gene end by 3 bases; junction bases not matched to a gene: 5. The CDR3 consists of 14 residues.

This clonotype was seen a handful of times. The rearrangement links TRBV9 to TRBJ2-1; TRBD2 agrees at 8 bases. The V gene end was trimmed by 0 bases and the J gene end by 9 bases; junction bases not matched to a gene: 11. Germline values: CDR1 SGDLS, CDR2 YYNGEE. The CDR3 extends over 16 amino acids. DNA of the CDR3: TGTGCCAGCAGCGTAGCCCGGGGGGGCCGCCAGGGTGAGCAGTTCTTC. It translates to CASSVARGGRQGEQFF.

This clonotype was seen only a few times. The CDR3 reads CASSLDTPANSPLHF. The CDR3 DNA reads as TGCGCCAGCAGCTTGGACACCCCGGCAAATTCACCCCTCCACTTT. The chain employs TRBV5-1 and TRBJ1-6; D remains ambiguous. V shed 0 bases and J shed 7 bases, with 11 bases lying between them. The CDR3 has 15 residues. Germline-derived CDR1 and CDR2 are SGHRS and YFSETQ.

This clonotype was seen only a few times. This chain joins TRBV4-1 and TRBJ2-7; D might be TRBD1 (5 bases). The CDR3 is 15 residues long. The ends were cut back, 0 bases at V and 3 bases at J, with 12 bases in the middle. Germline assignment: CDR1 MGHRA and CDR2 YSYEKL. CDR3 in DNA: TGCGCCAGCAGCCAAGATCAAAGGACAAACTACGAGCAGTACTTC. This sequence encodes CASSQDQRTNYEQYF.

The chain carries TRBV7-8 and TRBJ1-2; no reliable D call. Between the trimmed V and J ends, which lost 0 bases and 2 bases, there was a span of 7 bases. In germline, CDR1 is SGHVS, CDR2 FQNEAQ. The CDR3 spans 14 residues. The CDR3 bases are TGTGCCAGCAGCTTAGCGAACACAAACTATGGCTACACCTTC. Translating it yields CASSLANTNYGYTF.

The chain links TRBV20-1 to TRBJ2-7; 10 bases map to TRBD2. The V gene end was trimmed by 5 bases and the J gene end by 7 bases; junction bases not matched to a gene: 11. This CDR3 spans 14 amino acids. In germline, CDR1 is DFQATT, CDR2 SNEGSKA (reference sequence). In nucleotides, the CDR3 is TGCAGTGCTCAAAGGACTAGCGGACGGTGGGAGCAGTACTTC. Its translation is CSAQRTSGRWEQYF.

The chain links TRBV4-2 to TRBJ2-7, with 8 bases fitting TRBD2. This CDR3 comprises 15 residues. Germline CDR1 and CDR2: LGHNA and YNFKEQ. V lost 4 bases and J lost 0; bases outside the gene matches: 5. The CDR3 DNA sequence: TGTGCCAGCAGCCCGATGGCGGGAGGCTCCTACGAGCAGTACTTC. Protein: CASSPMAGGSYEQYF.

V is TRBV7-2 and J is TRBJ2-7; the D is unclear. The CDR3 totals 13 residues. The V gene lost 1 base and the J gene lost 4 bases, with 8 bases spanning the gap. Germline CDR1 reads SGHTA; CDR2 reads FQGNSA. CDR3: CASSLVREYEQYF. CDR3 sequence (DNA): TGTGCCAGCAGCTTAGTTCGTGAGTACGAGCAGTACTTC.

The chain uses TRBV5-1 and TRBJ2-7; TRBD2 matches 9 bases. The trim removed 5 bases at V and 2 bases at J, leaving 8 bases unmatched. Per the germline V gene, CDR1 is SGHRS and CDR2 is YFSETQ. The CDR3 consists of 15 residues. CDR3 loop: CASRTSLAGAYEQYF. The CDR3 bases are TGCGCCAGCAGAACTTCCTTAGCGGGAGCCTACGAGCAGTACTTC.

This clonotype occurred a few times. The chain has TRBV5-1 and TRBJ1-2; D remains ambiguous. Germline-derived CDR1 and CDR2 are SGHRS and YFSETQ. Trimming took 6 bases from V and 1 from J, leaving 10 bases between them. This CDR3 comprises 13 residues. The CDR3 sequence is CASMGRSNYGYTF. In DNA, the CDR3 is TGCGCCAGCATGGGGAGGAGTAACTATGGCTACACCTTC.

This clonotype showed up just a few times. The J gene is TRBJ2-1, the V gene TRBV27; 10 positions match TRBD2. J was trimmed by 10 bases and V by 0 bases; bases with no gene match: 9. CDR1 is MNHEY and CDR2 is SMNVEV in the germline V gene (reference sequence). The CDR3 is made up of 16 amino acids. The CDR3 nucleotides are TGTGCCAGCAGTTTATCGAGGCTAGCGGGAGAGGAAGAGCAGTTCTTC. Translated, it gives CASSLSRLAGEEEQFF.

This clonotype has at least ten counts. The CDR3 region has the DNA TGTGCCAGCAGCTTAGGTGTCACAGATACGCAGTATTTT. The encoded protein is CASSLGVTDTQYF. The chain uses TRBV7-2 and TRBJ2-3; D is unclear. V lost 1 base to trimming and J lost 2 bases, with 4 bases between them. The germline CDR1 and CDR2 sequences are SGHTA and FQGNSA. CDR3 length equals 13 residues.

This clonotype was picked up a small number of times. The rearrangement joins TRBV20-1 to TRBJ1-3; D may be TRBD1 (5 bases). This CDR3 has 16 amino acids. The germline V gene encodes CDR1 DFQATT and CDR2 SNEGSKA (reference sequence). Trimming pared 0 bases from V and 2 bases from J, leaving 14 bases between. This chain's CDR3 is CSAREFKAGAGNTIYF. The CDR3 nucleotides read TGCAGTGCTAGAGAATTCAAAGCGGGGGCTGGAAACACCATATATTTT.

There are a few counts of this clonotype. The genes are TRBV5-6 and TRBJ1-2; D uncertain. The CDR3 has 13 residues. Germline V gene sequence: CDR1 SGHDT, CDR2 YYEEEE. Trimming removed 0 bases from V and 6 bases from J, with 9 bases in between. The CDR3 spells CASSLGGLNGYTF. In nucleotides, the CDR3 is TGTGCCAGCAGCTTGGGAGGGCTGAATGGCTACACCTTC.

This chain links TRBV3-1 with TRBJ1-2; 7 positions agree with TRBD1. The CDR3 totals 12 residues. CDR1 is LGHDT, CDR2 YNNKEL, per germline (reference sequence). V was clipped by 4 bases and J by 7 bases; unmatched bases: 3. The CDR3 here is CASSRQGVGYTF. CDR3 in DNA: TGTGCCAGCAGCCGACAGGGTGTTGGCTACACCTTC.

The chain uses TRBV20-1 and TRBJ1-2; D remains unclear. The ends were cut back, 0 bases at V and 5 bases at J, with 22 bases in the middle. The CDR3 length is 17 residues. Germline values: CDR1 DFQATT, CDR2 SNEGSKA (reference sequence). CDR3 nucleotide sequence: TGCAGTGCTAGAGATTTCAATAGCGGAGTTTCCACTTATGGCTACACCTTC. Encoded protein: CSARDFNSGVSTYGYTF.